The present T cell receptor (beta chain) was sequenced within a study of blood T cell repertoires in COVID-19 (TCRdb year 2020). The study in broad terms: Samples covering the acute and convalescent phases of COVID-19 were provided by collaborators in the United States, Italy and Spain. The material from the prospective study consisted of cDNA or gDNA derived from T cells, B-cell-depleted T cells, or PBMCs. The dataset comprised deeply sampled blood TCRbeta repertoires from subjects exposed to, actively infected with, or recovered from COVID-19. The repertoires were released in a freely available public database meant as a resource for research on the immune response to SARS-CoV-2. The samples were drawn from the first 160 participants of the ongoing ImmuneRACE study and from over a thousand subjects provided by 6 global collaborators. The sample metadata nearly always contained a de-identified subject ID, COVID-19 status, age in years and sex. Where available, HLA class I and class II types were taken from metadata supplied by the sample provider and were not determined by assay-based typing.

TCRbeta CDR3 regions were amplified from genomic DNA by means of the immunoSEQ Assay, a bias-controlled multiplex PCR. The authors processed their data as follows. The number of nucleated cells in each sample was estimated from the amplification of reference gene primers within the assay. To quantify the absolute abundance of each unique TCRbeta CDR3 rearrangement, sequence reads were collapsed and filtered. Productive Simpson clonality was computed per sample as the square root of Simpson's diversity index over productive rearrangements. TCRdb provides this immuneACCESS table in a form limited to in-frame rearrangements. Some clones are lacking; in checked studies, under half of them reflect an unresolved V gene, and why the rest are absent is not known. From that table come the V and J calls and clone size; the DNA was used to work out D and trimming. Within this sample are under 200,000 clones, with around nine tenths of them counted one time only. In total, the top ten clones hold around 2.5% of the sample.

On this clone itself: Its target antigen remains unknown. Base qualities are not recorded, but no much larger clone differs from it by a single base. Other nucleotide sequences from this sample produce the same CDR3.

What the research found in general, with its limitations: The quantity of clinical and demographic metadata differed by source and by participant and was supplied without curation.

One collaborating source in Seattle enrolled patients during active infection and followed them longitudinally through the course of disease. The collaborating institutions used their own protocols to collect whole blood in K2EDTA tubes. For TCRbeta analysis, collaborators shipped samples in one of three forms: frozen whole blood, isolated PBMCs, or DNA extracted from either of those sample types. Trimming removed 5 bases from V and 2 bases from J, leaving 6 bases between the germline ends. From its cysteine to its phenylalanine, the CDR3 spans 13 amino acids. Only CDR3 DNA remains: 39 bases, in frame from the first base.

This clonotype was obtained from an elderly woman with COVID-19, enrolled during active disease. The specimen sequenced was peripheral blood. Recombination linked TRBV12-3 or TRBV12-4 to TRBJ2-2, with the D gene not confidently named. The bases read TGTGCCAGCAGTCCCTTAAACACCGGGGAGCTGTTTTTT. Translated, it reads CASSPLNTGELFF.